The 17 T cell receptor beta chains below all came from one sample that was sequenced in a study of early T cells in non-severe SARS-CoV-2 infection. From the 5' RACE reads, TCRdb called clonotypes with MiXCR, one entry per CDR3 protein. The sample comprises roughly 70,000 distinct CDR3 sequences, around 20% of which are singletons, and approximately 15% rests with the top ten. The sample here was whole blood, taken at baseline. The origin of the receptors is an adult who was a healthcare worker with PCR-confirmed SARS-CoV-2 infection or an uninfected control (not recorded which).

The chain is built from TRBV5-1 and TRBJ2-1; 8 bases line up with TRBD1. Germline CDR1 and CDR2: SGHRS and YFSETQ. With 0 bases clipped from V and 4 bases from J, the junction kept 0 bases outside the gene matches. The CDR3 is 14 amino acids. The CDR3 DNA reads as TGCGCCAGCAGCTTGGGGGACAGGTACAATGAGCAGTTCTTC. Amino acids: CASSLGDRYNEQFF.

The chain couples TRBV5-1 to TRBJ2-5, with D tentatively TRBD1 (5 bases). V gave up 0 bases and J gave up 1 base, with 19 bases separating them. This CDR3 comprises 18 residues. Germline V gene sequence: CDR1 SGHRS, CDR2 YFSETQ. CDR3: CASSLGQTSLASQETQYF. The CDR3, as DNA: TGCGCCAGCAGCTTGGGACAGACCAGCTTAGCCTCCCAAGAGACCCAGTACTTC. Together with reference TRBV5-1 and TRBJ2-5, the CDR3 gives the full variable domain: KAGVTQTPRYLIKTRGQQVTLSCSPISGHRSVSWYQQTPGQGLQFLFEYFSETQRNKGNFPGRFSGRQFSNSRSEMNVSTLELGDSALYLCASSLGQTSLASQETQYFGPGTRLLVL.

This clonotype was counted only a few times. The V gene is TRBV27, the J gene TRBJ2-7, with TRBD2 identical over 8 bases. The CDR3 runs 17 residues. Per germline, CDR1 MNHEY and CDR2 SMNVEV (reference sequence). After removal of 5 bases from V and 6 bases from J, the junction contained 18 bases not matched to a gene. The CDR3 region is CASSPYASGRFHSEQYF. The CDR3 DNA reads TGTGCCAGCAGTCCCTACGCTAGCGGGCGTTTTCATTCCGAGCAGTACTTC.

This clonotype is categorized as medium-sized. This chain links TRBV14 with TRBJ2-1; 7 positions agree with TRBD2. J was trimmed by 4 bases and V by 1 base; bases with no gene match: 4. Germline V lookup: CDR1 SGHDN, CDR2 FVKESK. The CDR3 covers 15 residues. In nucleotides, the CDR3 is TGTGCCAGCAGCCAAGGAGCGGGGAAATACAATGAGCAGTTCTTC. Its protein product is CASSQGAGKYNEQFF. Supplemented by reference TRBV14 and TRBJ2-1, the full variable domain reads EAGVTQFPSHSVIEKGQTVTLRCDPISGHDNLYWYRRVMGKEIKFLLHFVKESKQDESGMPNNRFLAERTGGTYSTLKVQPAELEDSGVYFCASSQGAGKYNEQFFGPGTRLTVL.

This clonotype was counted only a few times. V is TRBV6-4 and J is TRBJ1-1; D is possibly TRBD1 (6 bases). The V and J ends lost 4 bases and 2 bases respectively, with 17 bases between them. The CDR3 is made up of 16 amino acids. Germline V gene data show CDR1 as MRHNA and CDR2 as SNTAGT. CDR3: CASSAQGAGVNTEAFF. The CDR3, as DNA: TGTGCCAGCAGTGCTCAAGGGGCAGGGGTCAACACTGAAGCTTTCTTT.

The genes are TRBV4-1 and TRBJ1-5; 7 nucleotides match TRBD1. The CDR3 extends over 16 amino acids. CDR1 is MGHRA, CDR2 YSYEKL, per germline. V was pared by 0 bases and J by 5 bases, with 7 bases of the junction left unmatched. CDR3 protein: CASSQDGRGGDQPQHF. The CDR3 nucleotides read TGCGCCAGCAGCCAAGATGGCAGGGGGGGAGATCAGCCCCAGCATTTT.

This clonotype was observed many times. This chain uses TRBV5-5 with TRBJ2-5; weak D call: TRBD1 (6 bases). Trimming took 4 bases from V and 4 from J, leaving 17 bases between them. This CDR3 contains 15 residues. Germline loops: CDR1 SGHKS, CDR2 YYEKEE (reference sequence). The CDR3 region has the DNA TGTGCCAGCAGCCCAACGTATGGGACAATAGAGACCCAGTACTTC. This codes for CASSPTYGTIETQYF.

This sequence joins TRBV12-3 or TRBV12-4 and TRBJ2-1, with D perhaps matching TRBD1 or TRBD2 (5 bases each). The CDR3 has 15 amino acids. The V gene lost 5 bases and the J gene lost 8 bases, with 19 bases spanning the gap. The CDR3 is CASSPPGTIPHEQFF. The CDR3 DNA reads TGTGCCAGCAGTCCCCCCGGGACCATCCCCCATGAGCAGTTCTTC.

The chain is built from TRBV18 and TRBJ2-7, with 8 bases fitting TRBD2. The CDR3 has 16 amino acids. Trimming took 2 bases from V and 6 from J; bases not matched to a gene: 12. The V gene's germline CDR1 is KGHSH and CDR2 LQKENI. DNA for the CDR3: TGTGCCAGCTCACCAAGGGCTTACAGCGGGGGAGGCGAGCAGTACTTC. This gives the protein CASSPRAYSGGGEQYF. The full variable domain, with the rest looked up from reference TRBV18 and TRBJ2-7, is NAGVMQNPRHLVRRRGQEARLRCSPMKGHSHVYWYRQLPEEGLKFMVYLQKENIIDESGMPKERFSAEFPKEGPSILRIQQVVRGDSAAYFCASSPRAYSGGGEQYFGPGTRLTVT.

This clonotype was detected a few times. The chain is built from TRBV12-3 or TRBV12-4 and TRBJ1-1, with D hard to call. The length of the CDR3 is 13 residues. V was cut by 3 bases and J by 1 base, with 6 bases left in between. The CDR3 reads CASSFPQNTEAFF. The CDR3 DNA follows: TGTGCCAGCAGTTTCCCACAGAACACTGAAGCTTTCTTT.

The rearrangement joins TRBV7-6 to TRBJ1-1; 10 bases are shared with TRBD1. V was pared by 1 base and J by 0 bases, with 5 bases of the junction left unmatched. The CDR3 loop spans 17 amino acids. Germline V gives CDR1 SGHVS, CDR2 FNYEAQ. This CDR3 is CASSLGGTGAMNTEAFF. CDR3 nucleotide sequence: TGTGCCAGCAGCTTAGGTGGGACAGGGGCCATGAACACTGAAGCTTTCTTT.

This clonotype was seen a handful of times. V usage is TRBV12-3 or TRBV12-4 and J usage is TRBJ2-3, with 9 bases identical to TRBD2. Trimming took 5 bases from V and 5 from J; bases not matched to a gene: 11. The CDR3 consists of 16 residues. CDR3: CASSPGGAGGRDTQYF. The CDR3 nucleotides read TGTGCCAGCAGTCCAGGCGGGGCGGGGGGGCGAGATACGCAGTATTTT.

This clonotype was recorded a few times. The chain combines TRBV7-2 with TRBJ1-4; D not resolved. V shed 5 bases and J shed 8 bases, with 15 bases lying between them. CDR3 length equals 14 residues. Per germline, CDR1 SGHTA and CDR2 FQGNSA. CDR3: CASSTGSTREKLFF. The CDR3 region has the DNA TGTGCCAGCAGCACCGGGAGTACCCGAGAAAAACTGTTTTTT.

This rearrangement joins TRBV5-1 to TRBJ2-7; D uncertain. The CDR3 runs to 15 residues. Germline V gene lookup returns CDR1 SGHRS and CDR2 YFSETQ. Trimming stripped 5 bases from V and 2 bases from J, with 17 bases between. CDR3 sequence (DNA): TGCGCCAGCAGTAGTGGGCATCCGCCGGCCTACGAGCAGTACTTC. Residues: CASSSGHPPAYEQYF.

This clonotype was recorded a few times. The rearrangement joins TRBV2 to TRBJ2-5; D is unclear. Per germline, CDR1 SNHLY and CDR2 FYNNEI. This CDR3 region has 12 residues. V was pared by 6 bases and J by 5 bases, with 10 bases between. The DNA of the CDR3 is TGTGCCAGCAGAGAGACTCGGGAGACCCAGTACTTC. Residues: CASRETRETQYF.

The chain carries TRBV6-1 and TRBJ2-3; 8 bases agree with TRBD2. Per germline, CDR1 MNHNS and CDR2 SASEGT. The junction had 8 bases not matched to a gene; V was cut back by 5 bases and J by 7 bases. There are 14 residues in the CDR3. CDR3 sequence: CASSIERGQNTQYF. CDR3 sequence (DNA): TGTGCCAGCAGTATCGAGCGGGGGCAAAATACGCAGTATTTT.

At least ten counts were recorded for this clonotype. CDR3 bases: TGTGCCAGCTCGTTGACCGGACAGGGGGTTTCACCCCTCCACTTT. The encoded protein is CASSLTGQGVSPLHF. V and J are TRBV18 and TRBJ1-6, with TRBD1 matching over 10 bases. V lost 6 bases to trimming and J lost 9 bases; unmatched junction nucleotides: 8. The CDR3 spans 15 residues. CDR1 is KGHSH and CDR2 is LQKENI in the germline V gene.